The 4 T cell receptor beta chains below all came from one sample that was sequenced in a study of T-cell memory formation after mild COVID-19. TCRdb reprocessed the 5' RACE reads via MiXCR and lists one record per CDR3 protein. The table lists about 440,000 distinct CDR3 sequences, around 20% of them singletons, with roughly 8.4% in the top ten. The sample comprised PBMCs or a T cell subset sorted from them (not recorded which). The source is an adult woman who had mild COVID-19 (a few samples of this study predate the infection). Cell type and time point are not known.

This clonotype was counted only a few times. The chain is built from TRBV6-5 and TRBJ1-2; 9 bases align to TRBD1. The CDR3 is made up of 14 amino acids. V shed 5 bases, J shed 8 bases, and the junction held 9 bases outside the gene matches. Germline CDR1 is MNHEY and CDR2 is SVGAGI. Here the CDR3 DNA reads TGTGCCAGCAGTCTAACAGGGGGCGCGTTAGGCTACACCTTC. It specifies CASSLTGGALGYTF.

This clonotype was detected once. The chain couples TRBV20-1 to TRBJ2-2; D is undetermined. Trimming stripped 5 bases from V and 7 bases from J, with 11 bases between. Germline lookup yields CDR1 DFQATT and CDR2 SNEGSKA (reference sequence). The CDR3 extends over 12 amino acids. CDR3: CSAGPSDGELFF. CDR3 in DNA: TGCAGTGCTGGGCCCTCGGACGGGGAGCTGTTTTTT.

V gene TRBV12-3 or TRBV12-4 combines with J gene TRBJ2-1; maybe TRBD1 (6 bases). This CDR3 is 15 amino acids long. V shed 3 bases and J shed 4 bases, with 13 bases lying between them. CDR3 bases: TGTGCCAGCAGTTTCTTTCGGACAGCTTACAATGAGCAGTTCTTC. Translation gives CASSFFRTAYNEQFF.

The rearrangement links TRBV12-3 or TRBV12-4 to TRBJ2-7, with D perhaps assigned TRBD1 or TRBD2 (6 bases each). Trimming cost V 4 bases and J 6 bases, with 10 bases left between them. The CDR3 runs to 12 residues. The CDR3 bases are TGTGCCAGCAGTTACAGGGAGGCCGAGCAGTACTTC. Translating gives CASSYREAEQYF.